This T cell receptor beta chain came from a study of CD8+CD57+ T cells in acquired aplastic anemia. At the level of the study: Recorded DNA amounts for sorted CD4+ and CD8+ cells had an average of approximately 3 ug. Broader study findings: About 29 CD8+ CDR3 sequences occurred in both the patients and the controls.

A remark on this clonotype: Antigen specificity is unknown. Without the conserved terminal phenylalanine or tryptophan, this CDR3 likely stems from a read error. The DNA is left out, because the CDR3 cannot be placed on it with certainty; the CDR3 is given as TCRdb lists it.

Before being chosen for sequencing, patients had shown CD8+CD57+ cell expansion by flow cytometry. At blood sampling, none of the patients had yet received therapy. The CDR3 is made up of 12 amino acids, end residues included. The V gene's germline CDR1 is SGHVS and CDR2 FQNEAQ. The template for TCR beta VDJ and CDR3 sequence profiling was genomic DNA. A single record per CDR3 protein comes from TCRdb applying MiXCR to the reads. Of approximately 260,000 distinct CDR3 sequences listed, roughly 80% are singletons. V usage is TRBV7-8 and J usage is TRBJ2-3. Source material: sorted CD4+, CD8+, or CD8+CD57+ T cells (not recorded which) from PBMCs. This TCR was recovered from a human donor with aplastic anemia. The chain's CDR3 is CASSLGSDEWKT.